This record covers a single TCR beta chain. This sample was included in a study of T cell responses to AZD1222 COVID-19 vaccine. Sequenced by immunoSEQ multiplex PCR; TCRdb stores in-frame clones only, minus some. Of approximately 150,000 clones detected, less than 95% appear once; the ten largest clones hold roughly 6%. The CDR3 is made up of 17 amino acids. V was clipped by 3 bases and J by 0 bases; unmatched bases: 9. CDR1 SGDLS and CDR2 YYNGEE come from the germline V gene. The source of this sequence is an adult who received the AZD1222 COVID-19 vaccine. The starting material was peripheral blood, obtained 28 days after the second AZD1222 dose. This chain connects TRBV9 to TRBJ2-1; 7 nucleotides line up with TRBD1. The CDR3 DNA reads as TGTGCCAGCAGCGGCGACAGGGCTCCGAGCTCCTACAATGAGCAGTTCTTC. Protein: CASSGDRAPSSYNEQFF.